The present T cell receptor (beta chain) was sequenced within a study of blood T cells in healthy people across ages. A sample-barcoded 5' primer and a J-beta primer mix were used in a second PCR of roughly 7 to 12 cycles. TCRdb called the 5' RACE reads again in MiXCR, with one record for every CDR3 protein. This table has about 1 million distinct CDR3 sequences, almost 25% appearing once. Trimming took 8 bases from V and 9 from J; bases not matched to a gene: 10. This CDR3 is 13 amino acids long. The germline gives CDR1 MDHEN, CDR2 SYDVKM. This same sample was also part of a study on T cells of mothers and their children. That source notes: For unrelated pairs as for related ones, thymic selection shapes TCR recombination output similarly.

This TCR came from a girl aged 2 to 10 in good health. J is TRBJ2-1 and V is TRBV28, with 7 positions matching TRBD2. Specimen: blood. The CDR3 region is CASELAGVPEQFF. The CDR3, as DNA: TGTGCCAGCGAACTGGCGGGAGTACCTGAGCAGTTCTTC.